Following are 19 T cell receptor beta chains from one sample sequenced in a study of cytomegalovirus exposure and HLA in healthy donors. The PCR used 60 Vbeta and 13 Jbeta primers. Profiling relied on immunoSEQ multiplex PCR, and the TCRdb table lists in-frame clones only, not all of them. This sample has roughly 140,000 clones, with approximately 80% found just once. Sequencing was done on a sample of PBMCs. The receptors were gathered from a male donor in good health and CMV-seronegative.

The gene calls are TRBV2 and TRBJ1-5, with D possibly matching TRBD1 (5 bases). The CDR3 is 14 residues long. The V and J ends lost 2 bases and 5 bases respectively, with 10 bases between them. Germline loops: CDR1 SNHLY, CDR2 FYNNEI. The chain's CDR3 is CASSEQTGDQPQHF. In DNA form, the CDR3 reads TGTGCCAGCAGTGAACAGACGGGGGATCAGCCCCAGCATTTT.

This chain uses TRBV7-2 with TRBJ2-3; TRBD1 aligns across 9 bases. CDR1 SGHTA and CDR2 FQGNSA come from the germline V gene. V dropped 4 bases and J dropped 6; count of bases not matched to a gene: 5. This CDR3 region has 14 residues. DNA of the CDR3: TGTGCCAGCAGCTCTACAGGGGGCTGGGATACGCAGTATTTT. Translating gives CASSSTGGWDTQYF.

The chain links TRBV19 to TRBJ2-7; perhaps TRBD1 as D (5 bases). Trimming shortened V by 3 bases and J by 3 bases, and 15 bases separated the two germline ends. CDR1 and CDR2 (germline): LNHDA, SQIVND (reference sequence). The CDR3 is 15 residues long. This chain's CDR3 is CASSMVVWQGYEQYF. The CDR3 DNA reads TGTGCCAGTAGTATGGTGGTGTGGCAGGGCTACGAGCAGTACTTC. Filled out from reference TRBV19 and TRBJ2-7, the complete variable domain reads DGGITQSPKYLFRKEGQNVTLSCEQNLNHDAMYWYRQDPGQGLRLIYYSQIVNDFQKGDIAEGYSVSREKKESFPLTVTSAQKNPTAFYLCASSMVVWQGYEQYFGPGTRLTVT.

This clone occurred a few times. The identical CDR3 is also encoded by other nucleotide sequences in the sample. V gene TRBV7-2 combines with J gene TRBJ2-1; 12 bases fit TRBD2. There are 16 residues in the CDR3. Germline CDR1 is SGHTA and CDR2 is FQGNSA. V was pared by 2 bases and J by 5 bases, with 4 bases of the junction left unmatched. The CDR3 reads CASSLRLAGGNNEQFF. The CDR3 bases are TGTGCCAGCAGCTTACGGCTAGCGGGGGGGAACAATGAGCAGTTCTTC.

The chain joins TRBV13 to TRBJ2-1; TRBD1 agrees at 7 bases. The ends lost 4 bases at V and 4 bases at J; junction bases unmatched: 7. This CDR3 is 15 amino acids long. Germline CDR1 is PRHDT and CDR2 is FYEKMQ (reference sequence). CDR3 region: CASSSRDRPYNEQFF. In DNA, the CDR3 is TGTGCCAGCAGCTCCCGGGACAGACCATACAATGAGCAGTTCTTC.

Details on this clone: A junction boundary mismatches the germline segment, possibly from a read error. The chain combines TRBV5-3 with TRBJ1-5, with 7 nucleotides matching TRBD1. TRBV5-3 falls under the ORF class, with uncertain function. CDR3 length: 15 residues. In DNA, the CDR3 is TGCGCCAGCAGCCAAGGAAGGGGGCGGGATCAGCCCCAGCATTTT. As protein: CASSQGRGRDQPQHF.

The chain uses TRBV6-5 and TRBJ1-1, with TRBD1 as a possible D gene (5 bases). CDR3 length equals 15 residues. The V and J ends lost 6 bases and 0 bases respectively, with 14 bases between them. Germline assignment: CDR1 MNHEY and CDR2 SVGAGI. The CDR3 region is CASSRGTVLNTEAFF. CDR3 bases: TGTGCCAGCAGCCGCGGGACCGTCTTGAACACTGAAGCTTTCTTT.

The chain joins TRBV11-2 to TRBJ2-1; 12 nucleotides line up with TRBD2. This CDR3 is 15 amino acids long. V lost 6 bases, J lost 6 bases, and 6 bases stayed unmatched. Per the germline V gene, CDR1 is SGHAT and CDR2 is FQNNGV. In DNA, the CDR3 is TGTGCCAGCAGACTAGCGGGGGGTGAGAGCAATGAGCAGTTCTTC. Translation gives CASRLAGGESNEQFF.

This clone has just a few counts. As DNA, the CDR3 is TGTGCCAGCTCACGGGACAGGGAGATGAACACTGAAGCTTTCTTT. Translating gives CASSRDREMNTEAFF. The gene calls are TRBV18 and TRBJ1-1, with TRBD1 matching 9 bases. The CDR3 is made up of 15 amino acids. With V trimmed by 4 bases and J by 0 bases, 3 bases remained unmatched. The V gene's germline CDR1 is KGHSH and CDR2 LQKENI.

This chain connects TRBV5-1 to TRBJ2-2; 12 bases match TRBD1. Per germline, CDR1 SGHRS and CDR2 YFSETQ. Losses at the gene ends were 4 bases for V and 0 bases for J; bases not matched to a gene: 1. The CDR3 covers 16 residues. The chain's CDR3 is CASSGTGGANTGELFF. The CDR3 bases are TGCGCCAGCAGCGGGACAGGGGGCGCGAACACCGGGGAGCTGTTTTTT.

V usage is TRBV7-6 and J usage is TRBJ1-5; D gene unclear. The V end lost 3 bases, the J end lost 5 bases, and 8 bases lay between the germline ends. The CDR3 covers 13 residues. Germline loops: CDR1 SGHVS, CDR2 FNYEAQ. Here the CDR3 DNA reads TGTGCCAGCAGCTTGGCAGAATATCAGCCCCAGCATTTT. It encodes CASSLAEYQPQHF.

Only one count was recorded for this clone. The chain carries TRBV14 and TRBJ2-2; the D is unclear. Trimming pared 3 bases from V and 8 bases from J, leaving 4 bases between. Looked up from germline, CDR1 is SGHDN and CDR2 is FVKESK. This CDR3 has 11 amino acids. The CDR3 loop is CASSHRGELFF. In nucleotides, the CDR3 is TGTGCCAGCAGCCATAGAGGGGAGCTGTTTTTT.

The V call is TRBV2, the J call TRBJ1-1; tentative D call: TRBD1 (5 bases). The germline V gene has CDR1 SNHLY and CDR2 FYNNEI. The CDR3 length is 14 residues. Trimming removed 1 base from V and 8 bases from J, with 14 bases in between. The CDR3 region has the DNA TGTGCCAGCAGTGAAGAAGAGGCCAGGGTAGAAGCTTTCTTT. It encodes CASSEEEARVEAFF. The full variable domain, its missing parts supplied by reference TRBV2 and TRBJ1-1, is EPEVTQTPSHQVTQMGQEVILRCVPISNHLYFYWYRQILGQKVEFLVSFYNNEISEKSEIFDDQFSVERPDGSNFTLKIRSTKLEDSAMYFCASSEEEARVEAFFGQGTRLTVV.

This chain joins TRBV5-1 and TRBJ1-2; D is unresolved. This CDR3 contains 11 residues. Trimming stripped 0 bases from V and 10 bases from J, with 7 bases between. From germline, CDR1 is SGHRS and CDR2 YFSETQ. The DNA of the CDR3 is TGCGCCAGCAGCTTGGGAGGGAACTACACCTTC. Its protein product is CASSLGGNYTF.

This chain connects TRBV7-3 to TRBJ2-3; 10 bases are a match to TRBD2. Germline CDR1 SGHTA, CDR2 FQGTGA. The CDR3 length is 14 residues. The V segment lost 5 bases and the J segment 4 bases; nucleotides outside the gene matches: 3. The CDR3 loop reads CASSQSGGADTQYF. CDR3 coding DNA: TGTGCCAGCAGCCAAAGCGGGGGGGCAGATACGCAGTATTTT.

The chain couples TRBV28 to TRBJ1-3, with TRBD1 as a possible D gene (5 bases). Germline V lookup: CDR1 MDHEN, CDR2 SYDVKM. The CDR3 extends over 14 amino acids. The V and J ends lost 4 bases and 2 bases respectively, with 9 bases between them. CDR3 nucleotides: TGTGCCAGCAGTTCCAGGGCTGCTGGAAACACCATATATTTT. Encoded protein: CASSSRAAGNTIYF.

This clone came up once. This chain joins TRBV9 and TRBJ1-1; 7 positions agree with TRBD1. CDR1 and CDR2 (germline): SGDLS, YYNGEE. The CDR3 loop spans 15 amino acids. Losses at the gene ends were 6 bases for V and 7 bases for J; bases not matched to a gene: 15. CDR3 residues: CASNRYQGDKGEAFF. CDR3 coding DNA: TGTGCCAGCAACCGATACCAGGGGGATAAAGGTGAAGCTTTCTTT.

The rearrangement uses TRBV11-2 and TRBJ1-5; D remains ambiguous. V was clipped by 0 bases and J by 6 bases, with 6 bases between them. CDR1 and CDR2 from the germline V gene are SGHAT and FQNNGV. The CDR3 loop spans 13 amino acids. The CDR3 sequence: CASSLDRVQPQHF. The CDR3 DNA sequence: TGTGCCAGCAGCTTAGATCGGGTTCAGCCCCAGCATTTT.

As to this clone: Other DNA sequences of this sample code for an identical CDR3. The CDR3 DNA reads TGCGCCAGCAGCTTACAGGGGGCCGGTGAAAAACTGTTTTTT. Residues: CASSLQGAGEKLFF. This chain joins TRBV5-1 and TRBJ1-4, with 9 nucleotides matching TRBD1. The CDR3 runs to 14 residues. The V gene's germline CDR1 is SGHRS and CDR2 YFSETQ. Germline trimming cut 2 bases from V and 7 bases from J; bases unmatched to any gene: 3. Variable domain in full (rest from reference TRBV5-1 and TRBJ1-4): KAGVTQTPRYLIKTRGQQVTLSCSPISGHRSVSWYQQTPGQGLQFLFEYFSETQRNKGNFPGRFSGRQFSNSRSEMNVSTLELGDSALYLCASSLQGAGEKLFFGSGTQLSVL.